This paragraph covers one TCR beta chain sequence. The antigen remains unidentified. These data originate in a study of T cell responses to AZD1222 COVID-19 vaccine. Study-level results: There were mostly white British donors and more females than males, and clonal diversity was possibly underestimated.

Repertoires were generated with immunoSEQ multiplex PCR, while TCRdb's copy carries only in-frame clones and drops some. Found here are some 140,000 clones, about 90% of them singletons; the top ten hold less than 7%. The germline gives CDR1 SGHTA, CDR2 FQGNSA. V lost 4 bases, J lost 1 base, and 13 bases lay in between. The CDR3 consists of 15 residues. The sample in question was peripheral blood, obtained on day 0 of AZD1222 vaccination. The sequence came from an adult in good health. This sequence joins TRBV7-2 and TRBJ1-1; D is ambiguous. The chain's CDR3 is CASSSRAPRNTEAFF. CDR3 coding DNA: TGTGCCAGCAGCTCCCGGGCCCCAAGGAACACTGAAGCTTTCTTT.